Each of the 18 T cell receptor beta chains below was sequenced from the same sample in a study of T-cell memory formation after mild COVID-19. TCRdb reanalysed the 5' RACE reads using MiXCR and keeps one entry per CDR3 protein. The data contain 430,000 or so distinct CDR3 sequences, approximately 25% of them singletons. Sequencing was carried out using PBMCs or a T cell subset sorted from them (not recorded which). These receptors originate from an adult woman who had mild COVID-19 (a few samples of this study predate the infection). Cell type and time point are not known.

The DNA for the CDR3 is TGTGCCAGCAGCGCGGGACTAGCGGGGGGGCCAGGTGAGCAGTTCTTC. Translation: CASSAGLAGGPGEQFF. V is TRBV11-3 and J is TRBJ2-1, with TRBD2 matching over 16 bases. Germline trimming cut 5 bases from V and 9 bases from J; bases unmatched to any gene: 7. The CDR3 extends over 16 amino acids. Germline assignment: CDR1 SGHNT and CDR2 YENEEA.

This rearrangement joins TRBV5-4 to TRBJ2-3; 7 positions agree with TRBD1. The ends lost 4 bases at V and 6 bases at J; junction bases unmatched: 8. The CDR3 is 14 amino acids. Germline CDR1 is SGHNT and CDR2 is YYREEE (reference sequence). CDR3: CASSLRTGGDTQYF. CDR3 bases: TGTGCCAGCAGCCTTAGGACAGGTGGGGATACGCAGTATTTT.

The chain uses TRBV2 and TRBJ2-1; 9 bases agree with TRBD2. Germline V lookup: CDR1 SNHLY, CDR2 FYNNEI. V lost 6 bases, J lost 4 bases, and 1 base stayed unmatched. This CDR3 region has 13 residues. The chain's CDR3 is CASRLAGYNEQFF. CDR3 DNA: TGTGCCAGCAGGCTAGCGGGATACAATGAGCAGTTCTTC.

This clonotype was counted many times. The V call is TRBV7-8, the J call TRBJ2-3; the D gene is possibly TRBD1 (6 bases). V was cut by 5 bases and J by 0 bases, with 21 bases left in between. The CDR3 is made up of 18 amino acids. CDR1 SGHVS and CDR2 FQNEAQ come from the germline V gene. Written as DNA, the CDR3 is TGTGCCAGCAGCCCGCGACTGGGGGCAGCAGGGAGCACAGATACGCAGTATTTT. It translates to CASSPRLGAAGSTDTQYF.

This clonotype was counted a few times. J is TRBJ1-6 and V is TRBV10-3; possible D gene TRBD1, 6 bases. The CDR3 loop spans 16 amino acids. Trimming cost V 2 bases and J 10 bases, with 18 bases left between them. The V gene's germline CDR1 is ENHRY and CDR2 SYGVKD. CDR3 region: CAISEKSGGASSPLHF. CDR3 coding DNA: TGTGCCATCAGTGAGAAGAGTGGGGGGGCAAGCTCACCCCTCCACTTT.

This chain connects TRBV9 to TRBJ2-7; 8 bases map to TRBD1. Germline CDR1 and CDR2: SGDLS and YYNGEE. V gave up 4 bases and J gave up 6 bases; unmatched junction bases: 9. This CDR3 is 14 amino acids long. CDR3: CASSPGGAWAEQYF. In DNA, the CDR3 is TGTGCCAGCAGCCCAGGGGGCGCCTGGGCCGAGCAGTACTTC.

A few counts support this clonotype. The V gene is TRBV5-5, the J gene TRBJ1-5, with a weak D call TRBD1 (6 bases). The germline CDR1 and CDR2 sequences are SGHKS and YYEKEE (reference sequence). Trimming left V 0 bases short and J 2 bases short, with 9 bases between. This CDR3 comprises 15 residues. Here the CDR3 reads CASSLVAGGNQPQHF. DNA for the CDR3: TGTGCCAGCAGCTTGGTGGCAGGGGGCAATCAGCCCCAGCATTTT.

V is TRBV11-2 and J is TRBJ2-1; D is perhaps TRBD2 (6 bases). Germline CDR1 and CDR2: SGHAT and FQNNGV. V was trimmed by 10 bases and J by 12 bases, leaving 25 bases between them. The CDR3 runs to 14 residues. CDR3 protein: CATLPQDRDSPQFF. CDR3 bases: TGTGCCACCCTCCCCCAAGACCGGGACTCGCCGCAGTTCTTC. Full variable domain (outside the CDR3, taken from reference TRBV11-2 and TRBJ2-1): EAGVAQSPRYKIIEKRQSVAFWCNPISGHATLYWYQQILGQGPKLLIQFQNNGVVDDSQLPKDRFSAERLKGVDSTLKIQPAKLEDSAVYLCATLPQDRDSPQFFGPGTRLTVL.

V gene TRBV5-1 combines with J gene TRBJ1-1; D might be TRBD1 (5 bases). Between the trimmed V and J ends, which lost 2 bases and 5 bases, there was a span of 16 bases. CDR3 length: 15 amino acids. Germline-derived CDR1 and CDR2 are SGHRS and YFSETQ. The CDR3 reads CASSFRGLGGTEAFF. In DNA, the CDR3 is TGCGCCAGCAGCTTTAGGGGCCTGGGAGGTACTGAAGCTTTCTTT. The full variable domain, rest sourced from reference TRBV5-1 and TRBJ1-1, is KAGVTQTPRYLIKTRGQQVTLSCSPISGHRSVSWYQQTPGQGLQFLFEYFSETQRNKGNFPGRFSGRQFSNSRSEMNVSTLELGDSALYLCASSFRGLGGTEAFFGQGTRLTVV.

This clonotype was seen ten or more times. CDR3 in amino acids: CASEKDSSYEQYF. As DNA, the CDR3 is TGTGCCAGCGAAAAGGACAGCTCCTACGAGCAGTACTTC. The chain couples TRBV2 to TRBJ2-7, with a tentative D call TRBD1 (6 bases). Per germline, CDR1 SNHLY and CDR2 FYNNEI. Trimming left V 8 bases short and J 0 bases short, with 11 bases between. The CDR3 runs 13 residues.

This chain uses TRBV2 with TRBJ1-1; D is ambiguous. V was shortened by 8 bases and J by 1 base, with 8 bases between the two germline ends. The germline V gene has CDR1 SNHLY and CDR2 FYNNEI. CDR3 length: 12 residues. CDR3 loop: CASGQWNTEAFF. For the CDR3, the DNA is TGTGCCAGCGGTCAGTGGAACACTGAAGCTTTCTTT.

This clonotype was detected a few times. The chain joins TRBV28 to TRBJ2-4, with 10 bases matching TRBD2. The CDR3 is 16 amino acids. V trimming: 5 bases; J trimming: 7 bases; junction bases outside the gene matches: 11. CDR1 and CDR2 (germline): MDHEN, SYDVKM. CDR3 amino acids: CASSPPLAGPVNIQYF. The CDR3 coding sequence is TGTGCCAGCAGTCCCCCACTAGCGGGACCTGTGAACATTCAGTACTTC.

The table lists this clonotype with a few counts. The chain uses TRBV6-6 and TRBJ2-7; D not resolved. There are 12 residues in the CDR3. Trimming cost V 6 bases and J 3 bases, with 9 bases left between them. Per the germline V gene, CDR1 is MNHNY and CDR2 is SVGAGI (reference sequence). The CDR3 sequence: CASRDPGYEQYF. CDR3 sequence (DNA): TGTGCCAGCAGAGACCCGGGCTACGAGCAGTACTTC.

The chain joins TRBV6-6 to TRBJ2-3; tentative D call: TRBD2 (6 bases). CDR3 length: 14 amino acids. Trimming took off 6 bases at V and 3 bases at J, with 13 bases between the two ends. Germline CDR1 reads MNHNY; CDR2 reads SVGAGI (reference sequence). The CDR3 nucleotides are TGTGCCAGCAGACCTCGGCGGGAAACAGATACGCAGTATTTT. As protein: CASRPRRETDTQYF.

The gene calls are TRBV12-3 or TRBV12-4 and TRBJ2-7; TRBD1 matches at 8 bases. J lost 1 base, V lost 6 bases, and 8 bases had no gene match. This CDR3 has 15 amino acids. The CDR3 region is CASRPGTGDSYEQYF. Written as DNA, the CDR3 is TGTGCCAGCAGACCCGGGACAGGTGATTCCTACGAGCAGTACTTC.

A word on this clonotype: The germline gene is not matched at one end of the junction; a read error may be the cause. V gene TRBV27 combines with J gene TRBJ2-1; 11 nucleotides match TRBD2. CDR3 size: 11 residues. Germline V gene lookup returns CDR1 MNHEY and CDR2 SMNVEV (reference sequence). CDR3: CASSAGLAVSF. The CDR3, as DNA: TGTGCCAGCAGCGCGGGACTAGCGGTTTCTTTC.

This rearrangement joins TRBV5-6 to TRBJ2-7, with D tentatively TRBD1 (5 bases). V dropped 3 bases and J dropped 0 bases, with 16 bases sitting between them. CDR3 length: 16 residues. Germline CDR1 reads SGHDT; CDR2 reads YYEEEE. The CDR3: CASSSAGYQGSYEQYF. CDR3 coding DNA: TGTGCCAGCAGCTCGGCAGGATACCAGGGCTCCTACGAGCAGTACTTC.

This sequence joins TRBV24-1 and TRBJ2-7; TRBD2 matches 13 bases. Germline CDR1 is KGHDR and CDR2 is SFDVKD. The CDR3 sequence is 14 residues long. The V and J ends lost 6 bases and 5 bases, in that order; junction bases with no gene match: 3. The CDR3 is CATSPGLAGNEQYF. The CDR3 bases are TGTGCCACCAGTCCGGGACTAGCGGGAAACGAGCAGTACTTC.